This TCR beta chain was sequenced in a study of CD8 T cells in Susac syndrome. Study observations and caveats: Clonal expansion was absent from the CD4+ T cell repertoires in Susac syndrome.

The CDR3 has 11 residues. The germline gives CDR1 SGHDT, CDR2 YYEEEE. cDNA came from around 0.5 to 1 ug RNA primed by random hexamers. TCRdb passed the immunoSEQ multiplex PCR reads through MiXCR, listing each CDR3 protein once. The sample includes over 130,000 distinct CDR3 sequences, approximately 95% of them seen just once. As for this clonotype: Its target is unknown. Its ends do not fully match the called genes, so a read error is possible.

The gene calls are TRBV5-6 and TRBJ2-5; 11 nucleotides align to TRBD1. Sequenced input: CD4+ T cells from PBMCs. The receptor was derived from a human donor with Susac syndrome. CDR3 residues: CASSNGQGAHF. DNA of the CDR3: TGTGCCAGCAGCAATGGACAGGGGGCCCACTTC.